Detailed here is one T cell receptor (beta chain). The data were obtained in a study of OX40 agonist ivuxolimab in advanced cancers. The CDR3 consists of 15 residues. In germline, CDR1 is MNHEY, CDR2 SMNVEV (reference sequence). The V and J ends lost 7 bases and 0 bases, in that order; junction bases with no gene match: 4. Assay used: immunoSEQ multiplex PCR; TCRdb lists only in-frame clones, some missing. The sample contains almost 65,000 clones, roughly four fifths of which appear only once. The source of this sequence is an adult with an advanced solid tumor such as melanoma, head and neck, liver or kidney cancer. Here the sequenced sample was CD4+ or CD8+ T cells sorted from blood, taken in a trial of the OX40 agonist ivuxolimab. The chain employs TRBV27 and TRBJ2-5; 11 nucleotides match TRBD1. The CDR3 DNA reads TGTGCCAGCAAGCGGGACAGGGGGTACCAAGAGACCCAGTACTTC. Translating gives CASKRDRGYQETQYF.